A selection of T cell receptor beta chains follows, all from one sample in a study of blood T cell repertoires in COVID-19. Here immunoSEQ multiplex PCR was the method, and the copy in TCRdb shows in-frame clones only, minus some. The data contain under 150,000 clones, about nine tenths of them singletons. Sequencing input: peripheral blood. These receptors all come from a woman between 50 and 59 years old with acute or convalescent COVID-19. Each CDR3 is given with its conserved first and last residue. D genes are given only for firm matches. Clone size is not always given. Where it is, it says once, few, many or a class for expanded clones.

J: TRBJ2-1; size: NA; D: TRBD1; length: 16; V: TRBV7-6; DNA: TGTGCCAGCAGCTTAGCGGGGACAGGGGTGGAAAATGAGCAGTTCTTC; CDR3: CASSLAGTGVENEQFF
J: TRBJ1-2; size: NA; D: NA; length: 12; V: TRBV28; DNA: TGTGCCAGCAGTTTCTCGTTCTATGGCTACACCTTC; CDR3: CASSFSFYGYTF
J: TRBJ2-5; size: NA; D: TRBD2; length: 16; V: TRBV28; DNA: TGTGCCAGCAGACCTGAAGCGGGAGGGCCCTCCGAGACCCAGTACTTC; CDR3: CASRPEAGGPSETQYF
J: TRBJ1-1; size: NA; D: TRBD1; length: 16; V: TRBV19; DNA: TGTGCCAGTAGCCCGGGTTACGGGACAGCGAACACTGAAGCTTTCTTT; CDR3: CASSPGYGTANTEAFF
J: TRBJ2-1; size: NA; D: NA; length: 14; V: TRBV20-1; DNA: TGCAGTGCTAGTCCAGCGGCCTCCTACAATGAGCAGTTCTTC; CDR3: CSASPAASYNEQFF
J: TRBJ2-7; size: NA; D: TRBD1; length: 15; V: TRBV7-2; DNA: TGTGCCAGCAGCTTGGAACAGGGGATGTCCTACGAGCAGTACTTC; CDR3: CASSLEQGMSYEQYF
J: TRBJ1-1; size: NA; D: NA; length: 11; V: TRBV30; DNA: TGTGCCTGGAGTGTTACAGGGGAAGCTTTCTTT; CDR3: CAWSVTGEAFF
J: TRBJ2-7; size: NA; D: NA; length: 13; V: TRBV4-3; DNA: TGCGCCAGCAGCCAAGCTCACAACTACGAGCAGTACTTC; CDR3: CASSQAHNYEQYF
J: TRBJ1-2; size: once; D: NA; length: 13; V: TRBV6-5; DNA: TGTGCCAGCAGTTACACAGGCCCTTTTGGCTACACCTTC; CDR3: CASSYTGPFGYTF
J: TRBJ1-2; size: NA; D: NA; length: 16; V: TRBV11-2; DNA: TGTGCCAGCAGCTCGGTCAACCGGGAGAGGGGCTATGGCTACACCTTC; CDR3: CASSSVNRERGYGYTF
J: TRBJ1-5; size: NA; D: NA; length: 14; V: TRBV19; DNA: TGTGCCAGTAGTCGGACAGCGAGCAATCAGCCCCAGCATTTT; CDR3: CASSRTASNQPQHF
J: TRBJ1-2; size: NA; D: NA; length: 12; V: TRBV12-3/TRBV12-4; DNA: TGTGCCAGCAGTTTAGAGGGGTATGGCTACACCTTC; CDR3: CASSLEGYGYTF
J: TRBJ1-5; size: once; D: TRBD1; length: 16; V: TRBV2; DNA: TGTGCCAGCAGTGAACCCCAGGGGGCAGGCAATCAGCCCCAGCATTTT; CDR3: CASSEPQGAGNQPQHF
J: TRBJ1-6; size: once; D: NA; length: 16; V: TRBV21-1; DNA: TGTGCCAGCAGCAAAACGGGGACAGGGCGATTTACACCCCTCCACTTT; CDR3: CASSKTGTGRFTPLHF
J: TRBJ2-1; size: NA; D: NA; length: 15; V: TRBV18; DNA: TGTGCCAGCTCACCACCGGCGGGAATAAACAATGAGCAGTTCTTC; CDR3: CASSPPAGINNEQFF
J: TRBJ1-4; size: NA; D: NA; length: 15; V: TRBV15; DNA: TGTGCCACCAGACATTGGACAGATCTTAATGAAAAACTGTTTTTT; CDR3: CATRHWTDLNEKLFF
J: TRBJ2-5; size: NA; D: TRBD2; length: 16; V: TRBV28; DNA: TGTGCCAGCAGTTGGAGGGGACTAGCGGTACAAGAGACCCAGTACTTC; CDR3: CASSWRGLAVQETQYF
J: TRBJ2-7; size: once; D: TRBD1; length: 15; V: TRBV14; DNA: TGTGCCAGCAGCCAATTGGGACAGGTGGGGGTCGAGCAGTACTTC; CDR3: CASSQLGQVGVEQYF
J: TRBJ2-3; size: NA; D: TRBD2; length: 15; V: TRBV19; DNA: TGTGCCAGTAGTGTCTCGCCGACTAGCGCGGATACGCAGTATTTT; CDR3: CASSVSPTSADTQYF
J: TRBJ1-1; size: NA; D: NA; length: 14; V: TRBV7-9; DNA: TGTGCCAGCAGCGCGAGGACACAGAACACTGAAGCTTTCTTT; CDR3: CASSARTQNTEAFF
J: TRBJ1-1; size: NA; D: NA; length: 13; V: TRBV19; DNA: TGTGCCAGTAAAAACTCACCGGTCACTGAAGCTTTCTTT; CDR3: CASKNSPVTEAFF
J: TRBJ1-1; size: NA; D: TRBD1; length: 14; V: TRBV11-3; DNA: TGTGCCAGCAGCGTAGGACAGGGAAACACTGAAGCTTTCTTT; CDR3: CASSVGQGNTEAFF
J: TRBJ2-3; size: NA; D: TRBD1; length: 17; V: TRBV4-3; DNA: TGCGCCAGCAGCCAATCGGGTGGGGACAGGGCCCAGGATACGCAGTATTTT; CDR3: CASSQSGGDRAQDTQYF
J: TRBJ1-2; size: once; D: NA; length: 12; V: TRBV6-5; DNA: TGTGCCAGCACTGGGCACAACTATGGCTACACCTTC; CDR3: CASTGHNYGYTF
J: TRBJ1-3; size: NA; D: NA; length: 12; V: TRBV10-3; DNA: TGTGCGATTCAGGGCTCTGGAAACACCATATATTTT; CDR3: CAIQGSGNTIYF
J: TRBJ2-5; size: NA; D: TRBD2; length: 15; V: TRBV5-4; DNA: TGTGCCAGCAGCTTGGAGCGGGGGACCCAAGAGACCCAGTACTTC; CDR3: CASSLERGTQETQYF
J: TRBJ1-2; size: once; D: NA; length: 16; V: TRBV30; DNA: TGTGCCTGGAGTGCCTACCGGGGGGGCGATCGGTATGGCTACACCTTC; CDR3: CAWSAYRGGDRYGYTF
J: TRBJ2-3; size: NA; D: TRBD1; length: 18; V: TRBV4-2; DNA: TGTGCCAGCAGCCAAGTCCTTCCGGGACAGAGGTCTCCAGGTACGCAGTATTTT; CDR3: CASSQVLPGQRSPGTQYF
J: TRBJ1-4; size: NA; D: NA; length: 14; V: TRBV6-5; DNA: TGTGCCAGCAGTTACTCTCCTGGGGGGGAAAAACTGTTTTTT; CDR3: CASSYSPGGEKLFF
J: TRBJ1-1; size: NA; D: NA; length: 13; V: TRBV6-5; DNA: TGTGCCAGCACCCGAGATATGAACACTGAAGCTTTCTTT; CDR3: CASTRDMNTEAFF
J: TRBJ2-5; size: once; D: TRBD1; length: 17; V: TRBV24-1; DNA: TGTGCCACCAGTGACCCCCGGACAGGGGGAGGCCAAGAGACCCAGTACTTC; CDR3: CATSDPRTGGGQETQYF
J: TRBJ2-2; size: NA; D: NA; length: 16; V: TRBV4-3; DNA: TGCGCCAGCAGCCGAATCCGACTAGATCTCACCGGGGAGCTGTTTTTT; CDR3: CASSRIRLDLTGELFF
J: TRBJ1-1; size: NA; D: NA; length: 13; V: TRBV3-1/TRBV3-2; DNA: TGTGCCAGCAGCCACAGAGGAAACACTGAAGCTTTCTTT; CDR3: CASSHRGNTEAFF
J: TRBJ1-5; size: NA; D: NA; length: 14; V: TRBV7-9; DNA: TGTGCCAGCAGCTTAGTAGGGGCAGGACAGCCCCAGCATTTT; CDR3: CASSLVGAGQPQHF
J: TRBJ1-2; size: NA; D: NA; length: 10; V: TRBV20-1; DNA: TGCAGTCCAGTCGGGGTTAGCTACACCTTC; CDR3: CSPVGVSYTF
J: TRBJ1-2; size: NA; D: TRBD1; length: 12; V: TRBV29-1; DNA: TGCAGCGTGGTGACAGGGGAGTATGGCTACACCTTC; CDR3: CSVVTGEYGYTF
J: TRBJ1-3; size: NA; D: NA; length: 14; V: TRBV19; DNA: TGTGCCAGCGCCCAGGGCTTCTCTGGAAACACCATATATTTT; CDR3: CASAQGFSGNTIYF
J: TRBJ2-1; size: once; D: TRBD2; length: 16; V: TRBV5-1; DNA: TGCGCCAGCAGCTTGGGGGCTAGCGGGAACTACAATGAGCAGTTCTTC; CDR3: CASSLGASGNYNEQFF
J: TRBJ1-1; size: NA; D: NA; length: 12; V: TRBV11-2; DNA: TGTGCCAGCAGCTTAGCTGGCAGGGAAGCTTTCTTT; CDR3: CASSLAGREAFF
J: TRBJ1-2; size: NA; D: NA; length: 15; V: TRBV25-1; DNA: TGTGCCAGCAGTTCACCCCCCGCAGGGGAGCTTGGCTACACCTTC; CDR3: CASSSPPAGELGYTF
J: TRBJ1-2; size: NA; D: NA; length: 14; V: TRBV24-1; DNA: TGTGCCACCAGTGATTTCTCACAGGCCTATGGCTACACCTTC; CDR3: CATSDFSQAYGYTF
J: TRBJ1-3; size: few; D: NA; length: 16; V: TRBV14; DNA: TGTGCCAGCAGCCAAGTGGCGGGGGCGGCTGGAAACACCATATATTTT; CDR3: CASSQVAGAAGNTIYF